This TCR beta chain was recorded in a study of shared clonotypes between healthy human individuals. Study-wide points: When compared with the clonotypes that were shared by all four sorted-subset donors, the non-shared clonotypes turned out to have lower generation probabilities.

Concerning this clone itself: What it recognizes is unknown. This sample also contains other DNA sequences that code for the same CDR3.

The method was immunoSEQ multiplex PCR; TCRdb's version includes in-frame clones alone and lacks a portion of them. The table lists about 2.3 million clones, 85% to 95% of them singletons, with 0.39% in the top ten. The clonotype originates from a man younger than 35 in good health. Some clones in this sample may be carry-over from other donors' samples. Sequencing was done on a sample of naive CD4+ T cells from PBMCs. Noted subset: CD45RA+ positively selected.

CDR3 in amino acids: CASSPPITDTQYF. DNA for the CDR3: TGTGCCAGCTCACCACCAATCACAGATACGCAGTATTTT. J is TRBJ2-3 and V is TRBV18; D remains ambiguous. CDR1 KGHSH and CDR2 LQKENI come from the germline V gene. CDR3 length equals 13 residues. The V and J ends lost 0 bases and 2 bases respectively, with 3 bases between them.